One and the same sample provided the 14 T cell receptor beta chains below, sequenced in a study of cytomegalovirus exposure and HLA in healthy donors. TCRdb keeps only in-frame clones here, not all; method: immunoSEQ multiplex PCR. The table lists over 80,000 clones, 85% of them singletons. The sample comprised PBMCs. These receptors were obtained from a man aged 18 to 35 in good health and CMV-seropositive.

V is TRBV30 and J is TRBJ1-5, with 10 bases matching TRBD1. Germline V gene lookup returns CDR1 GTSNPN and CDR2 SVGIG (reference sequence). The CDR3 has 15 residues. V lost 2 bases to trimming and J lost 2 bases; unmatched junction nucleotides: 3. As DNA, the CDR3 is TGTGCCTGGAGTAAGGGACAGGGGCGCAATCAGCCCCAGCATTTT. This gives the protein CAWSKGQGRNQPQHF.

V is TRBV2 and J is TRBJ1-4; unclear D gene. The CDR3 contains 15 residues. Looked up from germline, CDR1 is SNHLY and CDR2 is FYNNEI. The V end lost 6 bases, the J end lost 7 bases, and 18 bases lay between the germline ends. CDR3 loop: CASRDQRGSGEKLFF. CDR3 bases: TGTGCCAGCAGGGACCAGAGAGGGTCGGGTGAAAAACTGTTTTTT. The full variable domain, its missing parts supplied by reference TRBV2 and TRBJ1-4, is EPEVTQTPSHQVTQMGQEVILRCVPISNHLYFYWYRQILGQKVEFLVSFYNNEISEKSEIFDDQFSVERPDGSNFTLKIRSTKLEDSAMYFCASRDQRGSGEKLFFGSGTQLSVL.

The chain has TRBV4-1 and TRBJ2-1; 14 positions match TRBD2. V gave up 0 bases and J gave up 10 bases; unmatched junction bases: 5. CDR1 and CDR2 (germline): MGHRA, YSYEKL. The CDR3 contains 16 residues. The CDR3 sequence is CASSQEGTSGSGEQFF. CDR3 bases: TGCGCCAGCAGCCAAGAGGGGACTAGCGGGAGTGGCGAGCAGTTCTTC.

This clone turned up a few times. The chain has TRBV6-1 and TRBJ2-1, with 7 bases that match TRBD1. The V and J ends lost 3 bases and 0 bases, in that order; junction bases with no gene match: 8. There are 17 residues in the CDR3. CDR1 and CDR2 from the germline V gene are MNHNS and SASEGT. CDR3 sequence reads: CASSDGRGKTSYNEQFF. CDR3 sequence (DNA): TGTGCCAGCAGTGACGGCAGGGGGAAAACCTCCTACAATGAGCAGTTCTTC.

The chain combines TRBV5-1 with TRBJ2-7, with 7 bases aligning to TRBD1. This CDR3 region has 13 residues. Germline CDR1 is SGHRS and CDR2 is YFSETQ. J gave up 5 bases and V 4 bases, and 6 bases lay outside the gene matches. CDR3 DNA sequence: TGCGCCAGCAGCCGGACAGGAGCGGACGAGCAGTACGTC. Translation gives CASSRTGADEQYV.

The chain combines TRBV7-3 with TRBJ2-1, with TRBD2 matching over 7 bases. Unmatched junction bases numbered 7, after V lost 5 bases and J lost 3 bases. The germline CDR1 and CDR2 sequences are SGHTA and FQGTGA. The CDR3 has 15 residues. The CDR3 loop reads CASSPGLVGYNEQFF. The DNA of the CDR3 is TGTGCCAGCAGCCCCGGACTAGTAGGCTACAATGAGCAGTTCTTC.

The genes are TRBV5-1 and TRBJ1-5; D is unresolved. Germline CDR1 SGHRS, CDR2 YFSETQ. Trimming left V 1 base short and J 4 bases short, with 6 bases between. This CDR3 has 13 amino acids. The CDR3 DNA reads as TGCGCCAGCAGCTTGTCCGGGAATCAGCCCCAGCATTTT. This gives the protein CASSLSGNQPQHF. The full variable domain, completed using reference TRBV5-1 and TRBJ1-5, is KAGVTQTPRYLIKTRGQQVTLSCSPISGHRSVSWYQQTPGQGLQFLFEYFSETQRNKGNFPGRFSGRQFSNSRSEMNVSTLELGDSALYLCASSLSGNQPQHFGDGTRLSIL.

This chain uses TRBV7-9 with TRBJ1-2; the D gene is possibly TRBD1 (5 bases). The CDR3 is 15 residues long. Trimming cost V 0 bases and J 2 bases, with 10 bases left between them. The germline gives CDR1 SEHNR, CDR2 FQNEAQ (reference sequence). The DNA of the CDR3 is TGTGCCAGCAGCTTAGCGGGGGGGACCAACTATGGCTACACCTTC. This encodes CASSLAGGTNYGYTF.

The rearrangement links TRBV9 to TRBJ2-3, with 8 bases fitting TRBD2. The CDR3 covers 15 residues. Germline CDR1 reads SGDLS; CDR2 reads YYNGEE. The trim removed 2 bases at V and 0 bases at J, leaving 2 bases unmatched. Here the CDR3 DNA reads TGTGCCAGCAGCGTGACTAGCGAAAGCACAGATACGCAGTATTTT. Translating gives CASSVTSESTDTQYF. The complete variable domain, with remaining parts taken from reference TRBV9 and TRBJ2-3, reads DSGVTQTPKHLITATGQRVTLRCSPRSGDLSVYWYQQSLDQGLQFLIQYYNGEERAKGNILERFSAQQFPDLHSELNLSSLELGDSALYFCASSVTSESTDTQYFGPGTRLTVL.

The chain recombines TRBV19 with TRBJ2-7, with a possible D match to TRBD2 (6 bases). Germline V gives CDR1 LNHDA, CDR2 SQIVND (reference sequence). Trimming took 3 bases from V and 6 from J, leaving 15 bases between them. This CDR3 region has 14 residues. In nucleotides, the CDR3 is TGTGCCAGTAGTATCTGGGCGGGGATGCCCGAGCAGTACTTC. It translates to CASSIWAGMPEQYF.

The gene calls are TRBV4-2 and TRBJ2-1, with D perhaps TRBD1 (7 bases). The V end was cut by 0 bases, the J end by 5 bases, with 11 bases between. From germline, CDR1 is LGHNA and CDR2 YNFKEQ. This CDR3 is 15 amino acids long. This CDR3 is CASSQEEGQHNEQFF. The DNA of the CDR3 is TGTGCCAGCAGCCAAGAGGAGGGACAGCACAATGAGCAGTTCTTC.

The chain combines TRBV28 with TRBJ1-4; unclear D gene. Germline CDR1 is MDHEN and CDR2 is SYDVKM. V lost 6 bases, J lost 8 bases, and 31 bases lay in between. This CDR3 spans 19 amino acids. Written as DNA, the CDR3 is TGTGCCAGCAGCTCCCCAGAAGATGGACTCCAAACTATCTGGGAAAAACTGTTTTTT. As protein: CASSSPEDGLQTIWEKLFF.

This clone was seen only once. V usage is TRBV19 and J usage is TRBJ1-1; the match to TRBD1 covers 8 bases. Trimming removed 5 bases from V and 3 bases from J; junction bases left unmatched: 14. This CDR3 has 17 residues. CDR1 and CDR2 from the germline V gene are LNHDA and SQIVND (reference sequence). CDR3 amino acids: CASSSDREALVHTEAFF. The DNA of the CDR3 is TGTGCCAGTAGTTCGGACAGGGAAGCGTTGGTCCACACTGAAGCTTTCTTT.

This sequence joins TRBV7-8 and TRBJ2-3, with a tentative D call TRBD1 (5 bases). This CDR3 is 17 amino acids long. Deletions cut 1 base from V and 2 bases from J, with 16 bases between. From germline, CDR1 is SGHVS and CDR2 FQNEAQ. The chain's CDR3 is CASSLGVWGAPTDTQYF. The CDR3 nucleotides are TGTGCCAGCAGCTTAGGGGTCTGGGGCGCCCCCACAGATACGCAGTATTTT.